Included here is one TCR beta chain sequence, with context. J gave up 5 bases and V 7 bases, and 5 bases lay outside the gene matches. Per germline, CDR1 MNHEY and CDR2 SMNVEV (reference sequence). The CDR3 runs 13 residues. Data came from immunoSEQ multiplex PCR; TCRdb stores just in-frame clones and leaves some out. The sample lists about 42,000 clones; around nine tenths were seen once. This record belongs to a study of resident and recirculating memory T cells in vitiligo. The material sequenced was blood. The receptor's source is a male donor with vitiligo. The chain joins TRBV27 to TRBJ2-5, with TRBD2 identical over 9 bases. The CDR3 bases are TGTGCCAGCAAGTGGAGCGGGGGGGAGACCCAGTACTTC. Its protein is CASKWSGGETQYF.